Described below is a single T cell receptor (beta chain) sequence and its context. Its antigen is not yet known. Base quality data are lacking; no much larger clone is found one base away. Little can be read into the size of this beta chain, an off-target read in a library designed for alpha chains. The library was made by 5' RACE. The reads were generated on a NextSeq 500. In the TCR library protocol, a unique molecular identifier was attached to each TCR cDNA molecule so that PCR and sequencing errors could be corrected. In the source study's methods: TCR identification, UMI-based error correction and CDR3 extraction were all carried out with Decombinator tools. Expanded TCRs were defined as those above a frequency of 2 per 1,000, corresponding to the top 1% of the tumor frequency distribution. Renyi diversity was computed with the R vegan package after each repertoire had been subsampled 100 times to 5,000 TCRs. CDR3 similarity networks were built from amino acid triplet string-kernel similarity, connecting CDR3s with pairwise similarity above 0.82. TCRdb trimmed the raw reads at Q25, called clones with MiXCR and kept productive beta chains. Identical CDR3 proteins give one entry, which carries the most common genes and DNA. The V and J calls and clone size are TCRdb's, not the authors'. The sample data list 1,000 or so distinct CDR3 sequences, and 44% of these were observed just once. Of the sample, roughly a fifth is held by the ten largest clones.

V ends up 3 bases short and J 2 bases short, with an unmatched junction base count of 3. Its CDR3 holds 14 amino acids, cysteine through phenylalanine. Here the CDR3 DNA is all that survives: 42 bases in frame from base 1. The germline V gene (reference sequence) sets CDR1 to LGHDT and CDR2 to YNNKEL. The meaning of the sample's time point label: blood at routine non-recurrence follow-up after resection. For TCR sequencing, whole RNA was extracted from tumor and nontumor lung tissue, or from cryopreserved PBMC samples, and no cell sorting was done. Only patients for whom sufficient RNA was available from at least two tumor regions were selected for TCR sequencing. These data come from a study of spatial heterogeneity in lung cancer (dated by TCRdb to the late 2010s). Context from the whole study: The donors were more than 60 patients from the lung TRACERx cohort who had early-stage, untreated non-small cell lung cancer. Follow-up PBMC samples were sequenced whenever available, with a median time to follow-up of roughly 22 months after resection. Beta-chain transcripts were consistently detected in greater numbers than alpha-chain transcripts, which likely reflected higher beta-chain transcript abundance. In the raw uncorrected reads, each unique combination of TCR and UMI appeared more than ten times on average. In non-small cell lung cancer, the study quantitatively compared TCR alpha and beta repertoires across several tumor regions, matched nontumor lung, and blood. The study linked features of the TCR repertoire to counts of nonsynonymous mutations, which were determined by whole-exome sequencing of tumor tissue. Both alpha and beta chains were TCR-sequenced in approximately 200 tumor regions, about 69 matched nontumor lung samples and some 50 PBMC samples obtained at surgery. Points the paper makes about the study in general: Ubiquitous expanded tumor TCRs were detected in blood more often at tumor resection than at routine follow-up. Confirming at a functional level the hypothesis that regional TCRs recognize regional mutations was considered to require additional single-cell paired TCR alpha and beta sequencing. Only 11 to 15 patients were included in the comparisons of baseline and follow-up blood repertoires.

In this chain, TRBV3-1 is recombined with TRBJ2-7, with 8 middle bases fitting TRBD2. The starting material was PBMCs, obtained at follow-up. The receptor comes from a female donor with early-stage non-small cell lung cancer. CDR3 protein: CASSHGRGAYEQYF. The DNA reads TGTGCCAGCAGCCACGGGCGGGGGGCCTACGAGCAGTACTTC.